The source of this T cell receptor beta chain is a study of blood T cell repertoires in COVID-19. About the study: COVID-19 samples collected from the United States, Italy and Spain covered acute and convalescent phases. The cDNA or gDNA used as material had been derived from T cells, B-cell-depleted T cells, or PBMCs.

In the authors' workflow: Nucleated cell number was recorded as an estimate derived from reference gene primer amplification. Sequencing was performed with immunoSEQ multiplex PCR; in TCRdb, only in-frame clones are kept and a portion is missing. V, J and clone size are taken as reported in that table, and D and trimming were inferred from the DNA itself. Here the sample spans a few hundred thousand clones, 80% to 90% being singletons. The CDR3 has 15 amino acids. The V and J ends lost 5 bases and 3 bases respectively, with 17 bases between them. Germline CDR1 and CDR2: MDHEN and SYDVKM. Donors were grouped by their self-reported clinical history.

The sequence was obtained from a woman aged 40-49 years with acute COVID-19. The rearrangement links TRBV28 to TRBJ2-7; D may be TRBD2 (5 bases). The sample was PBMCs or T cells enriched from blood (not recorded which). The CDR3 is CASSPPGSLVYEQYF. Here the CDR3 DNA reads TGTGCCAGCAGTCCCCCGGGCTCACTAGTCTACGAGCAGTACTTC.